These 22 T cell receptor beta chains came from one sample sequenced in a study of CD8 T cells in Susac syndrome. Reverse transcription used about 0.45 to 1 ug RNA and random hexamers. TCRdb reprocessed the immunoSEQ multiplex PCR reads via MiXCR and lists one record per CDR3 protein. The sample carries approximately 70,000 distinct CDR3 sequences, 94% recorded once. The source material was CD8+ T cells from PBMCs. The receptors come from a human donor with multiple sclerosis.

The V gene is TRBV19, the J gene TRBJ2-1, with D hard to call. The germline V and J ends were trimmed by 10 bases and 4 bases, with 14 bases remaining between them. The CDR3 has 13 residues. Looked up from germline, CDR1 is LNHDA and CDR2 is SQIVND (reference sequence). Here the CDR3 DNA reads TGTGCCACCGACGGATCCAATTACAATGAGCAGTTCTTC. This translates into CATDGSNYNEQFF.

The chain recombines TRBV4-1 with TRBJ2-5; tentatively, D is TRBD2 (6 bases). The ends were cut back, 1 base at V and 2 bases at J, with 14 bases in the middle. Per the germline V gene, CDR1 is MGHRA and CDR2 is YSYEKL. The CDR3 runs to 16 residues. The CDR3 here is CASSQAVGGPQETQYF. DNA for the CDR3: TGCGCCAGCAGCCAAGCGGTGGGGGGTCCTCAAGAGACCCAGTACTTC.

In its sample, this clonotype was seen a few times. J is TRBJ1-5 and V is TRBV27; 7 nucleotides align to TRBD1. CDR1 is MNHEY, CDR2 SMNVEV, per germline (reference sequence). The CDR3 loop spans 13 amino acids. V lost 8 bases and J lost 4; bases outside the gene matches: 5. The CDR3 region has the DNA TGTGCCAGCCAATACAGGGGTAATCAGCCCCAGCATTTT. Protein sequence: CASQYRGNQPQHF.

This clonotype has only one observation. The chain employs TRBV12-3 or TRBV12-4 and TRBJ1-1; 7 bases map to TRBD1. This CDR3 contains 13 residues. After removal of 6 bases from V and 4 bases from J, the junction contained 5 bases not matched to a gene. This CDR3 reads CASSQTGATEAFF. CDR3 bases: TGTGCCAGCAGCCAAACAGGGGCCACTGAAGCTTTCTTT.

The CDR3 here is CASTTSGSSYNEQFF. The CDR3 nucleotides read TGTGCCAGCACCACTAGCGGAAGCTCCTACAATGAGCAGTTCTTC. The V gene is TRBV27, the J gene TRBJ2-1, with TRBD2 identical over 8 bases. Germline V gene data show CDR1 as MNHEY and CDR2 as SMNVEV (reference sequence). The CDR3 is made up of 15 amino acids. Trimming removed 7 bases from V and 0 bases from J; junction bases left unmatched: 5.

Points on this clonotype: Compared with germline, one end of the junction differs, possibly owing to a read error. The V and J genes are TRBV7-9 and TRBJ2-5; D remains unclear. CDR3 size: 12 residues. The germline V gene has CDR1 SEHNR and CDR2 FQNEAQ (reference sequence). The CDR3 DNA reads as TGTGCCAGCAGTTTAGGATCGGAGACCCAGTACTTC. It is translated as CASSLGSETQYF. The entire variable domain, with the rest obtained from reference TRBV7-9 and TRBJ2-5, is as follows: DTGVSQNPRHKITKRGQNVTFRCDPISEHNRLYWYRQTLGQGPEFLTYFQNEAQLEKSRLLSDRFSAERPKGSFSTLEIQRTEQGDSAMYLCASSLGSETQYFGPGTRLLVL.

The V gene is TRBV7-9, the J gene TRBJ2-7; D perhaps matches TRBD2 (6 bases). V was shortened by 1 base and J by 7 bases, with 8 bases between the two germline ends. The germline gives CDR1 SEHNR, CDR2 FQNEAQ (reference sequence). This CDR3 comprises 12 residues. CDR3 DNA sequence: TGTGCCAGCAGCTTAGATAGCGGTGAGCAGTACTTC. This sequence encodes CASSLDSGEQYF.

The chain recombines TRBV20-1 with TRBJ2-7; 7 bases agree with TRBD1. J lost 0 bases, V lost 0 bases, and 5 bases had no gene match. The germline gives CDR1 DFQATT, CDR2 SNEGSKA (reference sequence). The CDR3 sequence is 15 residues long. In nucleotides, the CDR3 is TGCAGTGCTAGAGATTATGGGACAGCCTCCTACGAGCAGTACTTC. The encoded protein is CSARDYGTASYEQYF.

The chain couples TRBV3-1 to TRBJ2-3; D is unclear. Trimming cost V 1 base and J 8 bases, with 10 bases left between them. CDR1 is LGHDT, CDR2 YNNKEL, per germline (reference sequence). The CDR3 covers 13 residues. CDR3 bases: TGTGCCAGCAGCCAAGTCCCCACCCCTACGCAGTATTTT. This sequence encodes CASSQVPTPTQYF.

This sequence joins TRBV19 and TRBJ2-1; TRBD1 agrees at 7 bases. In germline, CDR1 is LNHDA, CDR2 SQIVND (reference sequence). This CDR3 has 14 residues. J gave up 8 bases and V 4 bases, and 8 bases lay outside the gene matches. In DNA form, the CDR3 reads TGTGCCAGTAGTACCCCGGGACAGTACGATGAGCAGTTCTTC. Encoded protein: CASSTPGQYDEQFF. The variable domain in full, with the rest retrieved from reference TRBV19 and TRBJ2-1, is DGGITQSPKYLFRKEGQNVTLSCEQNLNHDAMYWYRQDPGQGLRLIYYSQIVNDFQKGDIAEGYSVSREKKESFPLTVTSAQKNPTAFYLCASSTPGQYDEQFFGPGTRLTVL.

This rearrangement joins TRBV5-6 to TRBJ2-7; 8 bases line up with TRBD1. The length of the CDR3 is 14 residues. Germline V lookup: CDR1 SGHDT, CDR2 YYEEEE. With 0 bases clipped from V and 3 bases from J, the junction kept 2 bases outside the gene matches. The CDR3 DNA reads as TGTGCCAGCAGCTTGGGGACAGGGTACTACGAGCAGTACTTC. The encoded protein is CASSLGTGYYEQYF.

V gene TRBV7-3 combines with J gene TRBJ1-2, with D unresolved. Trimming stripped 5 bases from V and 0 bases from J, with 13 bases between. The CDR3 length is 15 residues. The germline CDR1 and CDR2 sequences are SGHTA and FQGTGA. DNA for the CDR3: TGTGCCAGCAGCCCCCATGGAGGAGCTAACTATGGCTACACCTTC. Residues: CASSPHGGANYGYTF.

This chain links TRBV23-1 with TRBJ1-1; no firm D call. TRBV23-1 is classed as an ORF, of uncertain function. The V gene lost 4 bases and the J gene lost 5 bases, with 5 bases spanning the gap. The CDR3 is 11 residues long. The DNA of the CDR3 is TGCGCCAGCAGTCCCCCAACTGAAGCTTTCTTT. Its protein product is CASSPPTEAFF.

This clonotype appeared a single time. The CDR3 loop reads CASSYEPDINYGYTF. CDR3 nucleotides: TGTGCCAGCAGTTACGAACCGGACATTAACTATGGCTACACCTTC. The chain has TRBV6-6 and TRBJ1-2; a weak D match, TRBD1 (5 bases). The V end was cut by 2 bases, the J end by 1 base, with 11 bases between. In germline, CDR1 is MNHNY, CDR2 SVGAGI (reference sequence). This CDR3 is 15 amino acids long.

For the CDR3, the DNA is TGTGCCAGCAGCCGAGCCGACTCCTACGAGCAGTACTTC. Translation gives CASSRADSYEQYF. The chain recombines TRBV7-9 with TRBJ2-7; D ambiguous. The CDR3 has 13 amino acids. The germline V gene has CDR1 SEHNR and CDR2 FQNEAQ (reference sequence). Between the trimmed V and J ends, which lost 5 bases and 0 bases, there was a span of 8 bases. Filled out from reference TRBV7-9 and TRBJ2-7, the complete variable domain reads DTGVSQNPRHKITKRGQNVTFRCDPISEHNRLYWYRQTLGQGPEFLTYFQNEAQLEKSRLLSDRFSAERPKGSFSTLEIQRTEQGDSAMYLCASSRADSYEQYFGPGTRLTVT.

V and J are TRBV29-1 and TRBJ1-2; the D is unclear. This CDR3 is built from 12 residues. CDR1 is SQVTM and CDR2 is ANQGSEA in the germline V gene. Trimming removed 7 bases at V and 6 bases at J, with 15 bases between. The CDR3 sequence is CSARSGVDGYTF. CDR3 DNA: TGCAGCGCTAGAAGCGGGGTTGATGGCTACACCTTC.

V usage is TRBV3-1 and J usage is TRBJ2-1, with a tentative D call TRBD1 (6 bases). In germline, CDR1 is LGHDT, CDR2 YNNKEL (reference sequence). Trimming removed 0 bases from V and 6 bases from J, with 12 bases in between. CDR3 length equals 15 residues. The CDR3 DNA reads as TGTGCCAGCAGCCAAGATCCCGGGACAAGCAATGAGCAGTTCTTC. Protein product: CASSQDPGTSNEQFF.

The CDR3 reads CSVVGQDYGYTF. The CDR3 DNA reads TGCAGCGTTGTGGGGCAGGACTATGGCTACACCTTC. The V call is TRBV29-1, the J call TRBJ1-2; TRBD1 is a possible D gene (5 bases). The V and J ends lost 4 bases and 3 bases respectively, with 9 bases between them. Germline V lookup: CDR1 SQVTM, CDR2 ANQGSEA. The CDR3 runs 12 residues.

The chain carries TRBV7-9 and TRBJ1-5; D perhaps matches TRBD1 (6 bases). Germline V gene data show CDR1 as SEHNR and CDR2 as FQNEAQ (reference sequence). Trimming left V 3 bases short and J 6 bases short, with 12 bases between. CDR3 length: 14 amino acids. Written as DNA, the CDR3 is TGTGCCAGCAGCTTGGCACAGGGAAGTCAGCCCCAGCATTTT. This codes for CASSLAQGSQPQHF.

The chain carries TRBV7-9 and TRBJ2-7; D assignment may be TRBD1 or TRBD2 (5 bases each). Germline CDR1 and CDR2: SEHNR and FQNEAQ (reference sequence). CDR3 length: 13 residues. V gave up 5 bases and J gave up 7 bases, with 15 bases separating them. The CDR3 bases are TGTGCCAGCAGCGCGCCTGGGACGGGTGAGCAGTACTTC. Translated, it gives CASSAPGTGEQYF.

In this sample, this clonotype turned up a few times. V is TRBV12-3 or TRBV12-4 and J is TRBJ2-7; D is undetermined. The length of the CDR3 is 15 residues. Trimming removed 3 bases from V and 2 bases from J, with 14 bases in between. CDR3 loop: CASSFATDAAYEQYF. Written as DNA, the CDR3 is TGTGCCAGCAGTTTTGCGACCGATGCGGCCTACGAGCAGTACTTC.

This chain links TRBV7-9 with TRBJ2-7; D is ambiguous. CDR3 length: 12 amino acids. Germline V gene lookup returns CDR1 SEHNR and CDR2 FQNEAQ (reference sequence). Trimming shortened V by 4 bases and J by 2 bases, and 6 bases separated the two germline ends. This chain's CDR3 is CASSYKTYEQYF. CDR3 sequence (DNA): TGTGCCAGCAGCTACAAGACCTACGAGCAGTACTTC.